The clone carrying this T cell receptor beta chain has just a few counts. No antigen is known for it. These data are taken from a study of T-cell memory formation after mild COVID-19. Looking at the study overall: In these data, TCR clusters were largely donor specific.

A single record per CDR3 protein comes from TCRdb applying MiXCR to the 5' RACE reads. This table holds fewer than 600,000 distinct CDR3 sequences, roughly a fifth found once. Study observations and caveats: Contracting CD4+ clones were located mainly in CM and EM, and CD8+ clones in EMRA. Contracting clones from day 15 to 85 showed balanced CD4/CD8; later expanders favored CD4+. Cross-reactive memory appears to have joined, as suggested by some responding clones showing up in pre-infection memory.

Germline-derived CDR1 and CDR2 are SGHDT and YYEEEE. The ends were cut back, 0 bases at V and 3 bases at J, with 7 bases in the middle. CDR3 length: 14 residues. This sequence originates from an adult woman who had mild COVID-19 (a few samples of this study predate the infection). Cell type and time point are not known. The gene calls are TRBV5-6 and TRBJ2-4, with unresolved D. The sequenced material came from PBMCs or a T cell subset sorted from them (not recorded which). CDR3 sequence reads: CASSLALVKNIQYF. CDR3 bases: TGTGCCAGCAGCTTGGCATTAGTCAAAAACATTCAGTACTTC.